These 16 T cell receptor beta chains were sequenced from one sample in a study of blood T cell repertoires in COVID-19. Measured with immunoSEQ multiplex PCR; TCRdb has only the in-frame clones, and not every one. The top ten hold approximately 6% of the sample, which has fewer than 250,000 clones, 86% seen once. Sample: peripheral blood. Receptor source: an elderly woman with COVID-19, enrolled during active disease.

This chain links TRBV7-2 with TRBJ2-7; 10 bases map to TRBD1. The CDR3 consists of 15 residues. The trim removed 1 base at V and 6 bases at J, leaving 6 bases unmatched. Per germline, CDR1 SGHTA and CDR2 FQGNSA. The CDR3 spells CASSLDDRGRSEQYF. CDR3 DNA sequence: TGTGCCAGCAGCTTAGATGACAGGGGGCGAAGCGAGCAGTACTTC.

This rearrangement joins TRBV5-1 to TRBJ2-5, with a possible D match to TRBD2 (5 bases). CDR1 is SGHRS, CDR2 YFSETQ, per germline. Between the trimmed V and J ends, which lost 5 bases and 5 bases, there was a span of 16 bases. This CDR3 is built from 14 residues. The CDR3 region is CASSREASSETQYF. The DNA for the CDR3 is TGCGCCAGCAGTCGGGAAGCTAGCTCGGAGACCCAGTACTTC.

The chain has TRBV18 and TRBJ1-2, with D tentatively TRBD1 (5 bases). V was trimmed by 2 bases and J by 0 bases, leaving 7 bases between them. The CDR3 is 14 residues long. Germline CDR1 KGHSH, CDR2 LQKENI. CDR3 nucleotide sequence: TGTGCCAGCTCACCAAACAGGCCTAACTATGGCTACACCTTC. Translating gives CASSPNRPNYGYTF.

The chain couples TRBV9 to TRBJ2-1; no reliable D call. The CDR3 consists of 13 residues. CDR1 is SGDLS, CDR2 YYNGEE, per germline. Between the trimmed V and J ends, which lost 3 bases and 5 bases, there was a span of 9 bases. CDR3 DNA: TGTGCCAGCAGCGGCGACTTAGACAATGAGCAGTTCTTC. Its protein product is CASSGDLDNEQFF. The complete variable domain, with remaining parts taken from reference TRBV9 and TRBJ2-1, reads DSGVTQTPKHLITATGQRVTLRCSPRSGDLSVYWYQQSLDQGLQFLIQYYNGEERAKGNILERFSAQQFPDLHSELNLSSLELGDSALYFCASSGDLDNEQFFGPGTRLTVL.

This clone is a singleton in its sample. The chain recombines TRBV7-2 with TRBJ1-2, with D maybe TRBD1 (5 bases). Germline V gene data show CDR1 as SGHTA and CDR2 as FQGNSA. This CDR3 comprises 13 residues. The germline V and J ends were trimmed by 3 bases and 7 bases, with 12 bases remaining between them. CDR3 DNA sequence: TGTGCCAGCAGCTTGACCGATAGGGGTGGCTACACCTTC. This gives the protein CASSLTDRGGYTF.

Comment on this clone: This CDR3 is also generated by other DNA sequences in the sample. V usage is TRBV3-1 (or the pseudogene TRBV3-2) and J usage is TRBJ1-1, with TRBD1 matching 11 bases. The germline V gene encodes CDR1 LGHDT and CDR2 YNNKEL (reference sequence). Trimming took 2 bases from V and 2 from J; bases not matched to a gene: 1. This CDR3 has 15 amino acids. The CDR3 reads CASSQRTGGNTEAFF. CDR3 DNA sequence: TGTGCCAGCAGCCAAAGGACAGGGGGCAACACTGAAGCTTTCTTT.

The chain is built from TRBV7-3 and TRBJ1-1; 7 bases are shared with TRBD1. J lost 6 bases, V lost 6 bases, and 7 bases had no gene match. The CDR3 spans 13 residues. Germline assignment: CDR1 SGHTA and CDR2 FQGTGA. The CDR3 sequence is CASRSGGSSEAFF. DNA of the CDR3: TGTGCCAGCAGATCAGGGGGGAGCTCTGAAGCTTTCTTT.

The J gene is TRBJ2-2, the V gene TRBV13, with 7 bases identical to TRBD2. From germline, CDR1 is PRHDT and CDR2 FYEKMQ (reference sequence). CDR3 length: 14 amino acids. Trimming cost V 2 bases and J 4 bases; bases outside gene matches: 1. CDR3 DNA: TGTGCCAGCAGCTTATGGGGGGGCACCGGGGAGCTGTTTTTT. This translates into CASSLWGGTGELFF.

The CDR3 nucleotides are TGTGCCAGCAGTATACAGGGTTTTGGGCTGTTCTTC. This codes for CASSIQGFGLFF. This chain links TRBV6-2 or TRBV6-3 with TRBJ2-1; a possible D gene is TRBD1 (6 bases). Trimming stripped 5 bases from V and 15 bases from J, with 17 bases between. In germline, CDR1 is MNHEY, CDR2 SVGEGT. The CDR3 runs 12 residues.

Concerning this clone itself: The identical CDR3 is also encoded by other nucleotide sequences in the sample. This chain joins TRBV5-1 and TRBJ1-6, with TRBD1 matching over 8 bases. V lost 3 bases, J lost 7 bases, and 3 bases stayed unmatched. Germline lookup yields CDR1 SGHRS and CDR2 YFSETQ. CDR3 length equals 14 residues. CDR3 residues: CASSSGQGNSPLHF. For the CDR3, the DNA is TGCGCCAGCAGCTCCGGACAGGGAAATTCACCCCTCCACTTT.

The V and J genes are TRBV6-1 and TRBJ1-3; TRBD1 aligns across 9 bases. The germline V gene has CDR1 MNHNS and CDR2 SASEGT. CDR3 size: 16 residues. V lost 0 bases to trimming and J lost 4 bases; unmatched junction nucleotides: 4. The CDR3 loop is CASSEARTGVGNTIYF. DNA of the CDR3: TGTGCCAGCAGTGAAGCTCGGACAGGGGTAGGAAACACCATATATTTT.

This clone was seen just once. V is TRBV28 and J is TRBJ1-2; 10 nucleotides match TRBD1. The CDR3 runs 13 residues. The germline V gene encodes CDR1 MDHEN and CDR2 SYDVKM. The ends lost 3 bases at V and 13 bases at J; junction bases unmatched: 8. DNA of the CDR3: TGTGCCAGCAGTTTCGACAGGGGGCGCAATCTCACCTTC. Amino acids: CASSFDRGRNLTF.

This clone was found once. The chain has TRBV18 and TRBJ1-4; 8 nucleotides match TRBD1. V was pared by 3 bases and J by 4 bases, with 4 bases of the junction left unmatched. Per germline, CDR1 KGHSH and CDR2 LQKENI. The CDR3 extends over 15 amino acids. The CDR3 DNA reads as TGTGCCAGCTCACCTGGGACAGGAAATAATGAAAAACTGTTTTTT. This translates into CASSPGTGNNEKLFF.

This clone was seen a single time. This chain uses TRBV6-4 with TRBJ2-5; 8 bases are shared with TRBD1. The V and J ends lost 6 bases and 4 bases, in that order; junction bases with no gene match: 4. Germline V gene lookup returns CDR1 MRHNA and CDR2 SNTAGT. The CDR3 contains 13 residues. This CDR3 is CASSTTGVETQYF. The CDR3 nucleotides read TGTGCCAGCAGCACGACAGGGGTAGAGACCCAGTACTTC.

V gene TRBV6-5 combines with J gene TRBJ1-1, with 7 bases fitting TRBD1. This CDR3 contains 15 residues. Germline CDR1 MNHEY, CDR2 SVGAGI. With 4 bases clipped from V and 0 bases from J, the junction kept 5 bases outside the gene matches. CDR3 sequence (DNA): TGTGCCAGCAGTTCCTGGCAGGGGGTGAACACTGAAGCTTTCTTT. The encoded protein is CASSSWQGVNTEAFF.

The rearrangement joins TRBV3-1 (or the pseudogene TRBV3-2) to TRBJ2-7; D perhaps matches TRBD2 (6 bases). The CDR3 is made up of 15 amino acids. CDR1 is LGHDT and CDR2 is YNNKEL in the germline V gene (reference sequence). With 2 bases removed from V and 0 bases from J, the gap between germline ends came to 11 bases. This CDR3 reads CASSQPSVSSYEQYF. Here the CDR3 DNA reads TGTGCCAGCAGCCAACCTAGCGTTAGCTCCTACGAGCAGTACTTC.